A single sample is the source of the 5 T cell receptor beta chains below, sequenced in a study of T cell responses to AZD1222 COVID-19 vaccine. Clones were read by immunoSEQ multiplex PCR, and TCRdb kept only the in-frame ones, dropping some. There are 100,000 or so clones in the sample; more than 85% occur only once, and approximately 17% lies in the top ten. Specimen: peripheral blood, collected on day 0 of AZD1222 vaccination. The receptors come from an adult in good health.

This clone was seen a handful of times. The CDR3 region is CASRREREQYF. The CDR3 DNA is TGTGCCAGCAGACGGGAGCGGGAGCAGTACTTC. V usage is TRBV3-1 (or the pseudogene TRBV3-2) and J usage is TRBJ2-7; maybe TRBD2 (6 bases). Per germline, CDR1 LGHDT and CDR2 YNNKEL (reference sequence). The CDR3 sequence is 11 residues long. V gave up 6 bases and J gave up 7 bases, with 10 bases separating them.

V gene TRBV3-1 (or the pseudogene TRBV3-2) combines with J gene TRBJ2-1; D is ambiguous. CDR1 and CDR2 from the germline V gene are LGHDT and YNNKEL (reference sequence). This CDR3 is 13 amino acids long. V was trimmed by 3 bases and J by 0 bases, leaving 3 bases between them. CDR3 bases: TGTGCCAGCAGCCACGCCTCCTACAATGAGCAGTTCTTC. Protein: CASSHASYNEQFF.

V gene TRBV9 combines with J gene TRBJ2-1; TRBD2 is a possible D gene (6 bases). The CDR3 contains 14 residues. Germline V lookup: CDR1 SGDLS, CDR2 YYNGEE. The V gene lost 3 bases and the J gene lost 8 bases, with 15 bases spanning the gap. CDR3 in amino acids: CASSGRRRGDEQFF. The CDR3 DNA is TGTGCCAGCAGCGGCCGTCGGCGGGGCGATGAGCAGTTCTTC.

The rearrangement joins TRBV6-5 to TRBJ1-1; 8 bases agree with TRBD1. The germline V gene encodes CDR1 MNHEY and CDR2 SVGAGI. Germline trimming cut 6 bases from V and 8 bases from J; bases unmatched to any gene: 8. This CDR3 is built from 13 residues. CDR3 in DNA: TGTGCCAGCAGGCGGGACAGGAAGAGGGAAGCTTTCTTT. Its protein product is CASRRDRKREAFF.

V usage is TRBV10-3 and J usage is TRBJ1-5; 7 nucleotides match TRBD1. The germline V gene has CDR1 ENHRY and CDR2 SYGVKD. Trimming removed 5 bases from V and 6 bases from J; junction bases left unmatched: 7. This CDR3 contains 14 residues. CDR3 in amino acids: CAISPSGGSQPQHF. The CDR3 bases are TGTGCCATCAGTCCGTCAGGGGGAAGTCAGCCCCAGCATTTT.